The present entry profiles one T cell receptor beta chain with its context. The antigen remains undetermined. The sample belongs to a study of T cells in Graves' hyperthyroidism and ophthalmopathy. The study, taken as a whole, reports: Ophthalmopathy was model-predicted a median 6.5 months pre-onset.

The V gene lost 4 bases and the J gene lost 5 bases, with 11 bases spanning the gap. Germline V gene lookup returns CDR1 SQVTM and CDR2 ANQGSEA. The CDR3 extends over 12 amino acids. Uncontrolled infections, other autoimmune diseases, pregnancy or lactation led to exclusion of patients. Diagnoses were established using clinical symptoms, serum thyroxine and TRAb, thyroid ultrasound and orbital computed tomography. Amplification yielded TCR beta CDR3 regions, with RNA transcripts as the source. Carried out on the TCR CDR3, a first-round RT-PCR used the HTBI primer set. TCRdb reprocessed the multiplex PCR reads via MiXCR and lists one record per CDR3 protein. The profile shows a few hundred thousand distinct CDR3 sequences, around 50% of them singletons.

J is TRBJ1-1 and V is TRBV29-1; possible D gene TRBD1, 6 bases. Sample: peripheral blood or thyroid tissue (not recorded which). This TCR derives from an adult woman with Graves' disease, either hyperthyroidism or ophthalmopathy (not recorded which). In DNA, the CDR3 is TGCAGCGTTGCGAGGACAGATACTGAAGCTTTCTTT. This gives the protein CSVARTDTEAFF.